The present entry profiles one T cell receptor (beta chain) with its context. The antigen remains unidentified. These data belong to a study of cytomegalovirus exposure and HLA in healthy donors. The wider study: An earlier analysis found 117 million unique TCR beta sequences from around 180 million T cells. From HLA-typed donors, an early data release held roughly 89 million unique TCRs.

Points from the study as a whole: The dataset shows that most TCR sequences were rare, while some public TCRs occurred in many donors. A few chains linked to CMV were shown in vitro to be specific for CMV antigens.

The V end was cut by 1 base, the J end by 7 bases, with 8 bases between. CDR3 length: 12 residues. CDR1 LNHDA and CDR2 SQIVND come from the germline V gene (reference sequence). Primers: 60 Vbeta forward and 13 Jbeta reverse. Here immunoSEQ multiplex PCR was the method, and the copy in TCRdb shows in-frame clones only, minus some. The data hold just over 200,000 clones, with approximately 79% observed a single time. Sequencing was done on a sample of PBMCs. The genes are TRBV19 and TRBJ2-7; maybe TRBD1 (5 bases). This TCR came from a man aged 50-60 years in good health and CMV-seronegative. The CDR3 DNA sequence: TGTGCCAGTAGTATAGGGGGCGGAGAGCAGTACTTC. Translation gives CASSIGGGEQYF.